This T cell receptor beta chain is from a study of T cell repertoires and HLA-DP antigens. Using immunoSEQ multiplex PCR, the repertoire was profiled, and TCRdb retains in-frame clones only, with some absent. The table includes over 100,000 clones, 92% detected once. In the case of this clone: Its target is not known.

Between the trimmed V and J ends, which lost 0 bases and 3 bases, there was a span of 10 bases. The CDR3 is made up of 16 amino acids. In germline, CDR1 is SGHRS, CDR2 YFSETQ. This chain joins TRBV5-1 and TRBJ2-6; D gene unclear. Sequencing input: CD4+ T cells from PBMCs. The sequence was obtained from a woman younger than 35 in good health and CMV-seronegative. CDR3 loop: CASSLAGRVGANVLTF. The CDR3 DNA reads TGCGCCAGCAGCTTGGCCGGAAGGGTTGGGGCCAACGTCCTGACTTTC.